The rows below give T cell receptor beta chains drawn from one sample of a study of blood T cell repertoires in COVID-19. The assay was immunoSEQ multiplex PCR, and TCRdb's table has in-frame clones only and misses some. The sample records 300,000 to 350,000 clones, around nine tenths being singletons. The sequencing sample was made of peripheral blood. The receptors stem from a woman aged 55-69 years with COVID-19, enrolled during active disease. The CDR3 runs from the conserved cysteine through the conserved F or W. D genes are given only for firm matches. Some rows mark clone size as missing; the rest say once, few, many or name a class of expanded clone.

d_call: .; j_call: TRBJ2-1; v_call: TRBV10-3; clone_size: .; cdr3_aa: CATCGEGCSEQFF; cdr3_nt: TGTGCCACTTGCGGGGAAGGTTGCAGTGAGCAGTTCTTC
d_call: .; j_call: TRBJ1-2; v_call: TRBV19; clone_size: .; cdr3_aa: CASSIPRGDGYTF; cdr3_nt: TGTGCCAGTAGTATCCCGCGAGGCGATGGCTACACCTTC
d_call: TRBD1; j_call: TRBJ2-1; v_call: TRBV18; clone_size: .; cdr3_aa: CASSPLISGGQGYNEQFF; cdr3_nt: TGTGCCAGCTCACCATTAATTTCCGGGGGACAGGGGTACAATGAGCAGTTCTTC
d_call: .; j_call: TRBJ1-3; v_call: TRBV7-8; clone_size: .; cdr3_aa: CASSLGGLGNTIYF; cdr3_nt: TGTGCCAGCAGCTTGGGAGGTCTGGGAAACACCATATATTTT
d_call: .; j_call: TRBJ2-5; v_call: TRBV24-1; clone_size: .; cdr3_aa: CATSDFRLDRETQYF; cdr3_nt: TGTGCCACCAGTGATTTCCGACTAGACCGGGAGACCCAGTACTTC
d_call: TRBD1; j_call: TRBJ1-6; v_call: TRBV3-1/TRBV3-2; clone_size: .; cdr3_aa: CASSPWTGRLSPLHF; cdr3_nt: TGTGCCAGCAGCCCCTGGACAGGGAGGCTTTCACCCCTCCACTTT
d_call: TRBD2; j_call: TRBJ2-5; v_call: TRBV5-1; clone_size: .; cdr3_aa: CASSRSARGGQETQYF; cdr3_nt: TGCGCCAGCAGCAGGTCAGCGCGGGGGGGCCAAGAGACCCAGTACTTC
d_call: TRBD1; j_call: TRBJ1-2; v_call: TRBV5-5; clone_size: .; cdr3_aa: CASSLGDRGPSESYTF; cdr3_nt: TGTGCCAGCAGCTTGGGGGACAGGGGGCCGTCTGAGAGCTACACCTTC
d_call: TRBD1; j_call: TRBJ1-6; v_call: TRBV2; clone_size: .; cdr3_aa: CASSKQGAVGSPLHF; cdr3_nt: TGTGCCAGCAGTAAACAGGGGGCCGTTGGGTCACCCCTCCACTTT
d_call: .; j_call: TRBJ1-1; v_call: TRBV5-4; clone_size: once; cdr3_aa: CASSFYAGRSFF; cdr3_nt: TGTGCCAGCAGCTTTTATGCAGGGAGGTCTTTCTTT
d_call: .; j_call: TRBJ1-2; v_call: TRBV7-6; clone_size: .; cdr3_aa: CASSLRTEGGYTF; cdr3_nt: TGTGCCAGCAGCTTACGTACGGAGGGTGGCTACACCTTC
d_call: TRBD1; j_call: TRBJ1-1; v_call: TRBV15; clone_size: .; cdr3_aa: CATSGQGAEAFF; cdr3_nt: TGTGCCACCAGCGGACAGGGAGCTGAAGCTTTCTTT
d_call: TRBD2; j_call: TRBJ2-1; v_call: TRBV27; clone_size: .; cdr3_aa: CASSPRAGGHNEQFF; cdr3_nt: TGTGCCAGCAGTCCTCGAGCGGGGGGACACAATGAGCAGTTCTTC
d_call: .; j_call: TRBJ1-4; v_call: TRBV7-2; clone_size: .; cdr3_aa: CASSSRTDAGEKLFF; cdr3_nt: TGTGCCAGCAGCTCTCGGACCGATGCGGGAGAAAAACTGTTTTTT
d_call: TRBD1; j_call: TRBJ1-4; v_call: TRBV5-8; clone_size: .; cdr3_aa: CASSLSTYRDRVNEKLFF; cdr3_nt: TGTGCCAGCAGCTTGTCGACCTACCGGGACAGGGTGAATGAAAAACTGTTTTTT
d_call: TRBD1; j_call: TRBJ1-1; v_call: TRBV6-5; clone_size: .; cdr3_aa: CASRRKQGADTEAFF; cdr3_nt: TGTGCCAGCAGACGTAAACAGGGGGCCGACACTGAAGCTTTCTTT
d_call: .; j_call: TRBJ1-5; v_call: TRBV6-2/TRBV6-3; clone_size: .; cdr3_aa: CASSQPQGGSNQPQHF; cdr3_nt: TGTGCCAGCAGTCAACCTCAGGGAGGCAGCAATCAGCCCCAGCATTTT
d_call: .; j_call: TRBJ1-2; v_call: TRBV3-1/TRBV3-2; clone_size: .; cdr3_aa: CASSQEFHRVYYGYTF; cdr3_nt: TGTGCCAGCAGCCAAGAATTTCACAGGGTGTACTATGGCTACACCTTC
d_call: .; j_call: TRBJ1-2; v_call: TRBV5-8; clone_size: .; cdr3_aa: CASSLPGVDGYTF; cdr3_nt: TGTGCCAGCAGCTTACCAGGGGTAGATGGCTACACCTTC
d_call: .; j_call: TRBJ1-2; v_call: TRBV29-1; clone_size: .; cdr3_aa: CSVEGGQLANYGYTF; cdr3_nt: TGCAGCGTTGAAGGGGGGCAGCTAGCTAACTATGGCTACACCTTC
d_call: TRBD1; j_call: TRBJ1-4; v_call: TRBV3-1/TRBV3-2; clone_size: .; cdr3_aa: CASSQYYRGTNEKLFF; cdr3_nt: TGTGCCAGCAGCCAATATTACAGGGGAACTAATGAAAAACTGTTTTTT
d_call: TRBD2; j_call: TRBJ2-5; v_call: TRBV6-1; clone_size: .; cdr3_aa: CASSEPGGGARGRETQYF; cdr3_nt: TGTGCCAGCAGTGAACCCGGCGGGGGGGCCCGAGGAAGGGAGACCCAGTACTTC
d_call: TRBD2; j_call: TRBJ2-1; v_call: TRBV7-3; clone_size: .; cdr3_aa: CASSPLGSGGYEQFF; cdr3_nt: TGTGCCAGCAGCCCGTTGGGTAGCGGGGGCTATGAGCAGTTCTTC
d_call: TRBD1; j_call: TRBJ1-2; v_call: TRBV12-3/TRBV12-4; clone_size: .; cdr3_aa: CASSTGTVFGYTF; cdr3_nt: TGTGCCAGCAGCACCGGGACAGTCTTTGGCTACACCTTC
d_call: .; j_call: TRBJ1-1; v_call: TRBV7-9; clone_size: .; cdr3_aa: CASSLTAQIGNTEAFF; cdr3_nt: TGTGCCAGCAGCTTGACAGCTCAAATCGGGAACACTGAAGCTTTCTTT
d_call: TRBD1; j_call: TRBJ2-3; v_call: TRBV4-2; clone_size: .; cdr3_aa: CASSQPDRGTPDTQYF; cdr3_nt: TGTGCCAGCAGCCAGCCGGACAGGGGGACGCCAGATACGCAGTATTTT
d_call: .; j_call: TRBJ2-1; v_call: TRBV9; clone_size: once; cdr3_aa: CASSVAPQYNEQFF; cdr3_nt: TGTGCCAGCAGCGTAGCTCCGCAGTACAATGAGCAGTTCTTC
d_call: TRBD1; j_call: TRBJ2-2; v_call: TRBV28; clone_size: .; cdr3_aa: CASSLTPGTGEHRGAVF; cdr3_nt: TGTGCCAGCAGTCTAACCCCCGGGACAGGGGAACACCGGGGAGCTGTTTTT
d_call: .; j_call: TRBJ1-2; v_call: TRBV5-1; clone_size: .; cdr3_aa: CASSPAPDRKYGYTF; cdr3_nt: TGCGCCAGCAGCCCTGCCCCCGACAGGAAATATGGCTACACCTTC
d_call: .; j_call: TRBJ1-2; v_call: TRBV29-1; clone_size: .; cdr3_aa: CSTRGGGGYGYTF; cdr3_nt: TGCAGCACCCGAGGCGGCGGTGGCTATGGCTACACCTTC
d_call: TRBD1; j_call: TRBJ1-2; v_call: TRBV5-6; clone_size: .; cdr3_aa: CASSRTGAADGYTF; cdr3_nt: TGTGCCAGCAGCCGGACAGGGGCCGCAGATGGCTACACCTTC
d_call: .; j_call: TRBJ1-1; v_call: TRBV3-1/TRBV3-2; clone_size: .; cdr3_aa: CASSQDKGGGTEAFF; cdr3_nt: TGTGCCAGCAGCCAAGATAAGGGAGGGGGGACTGAAGCTTTCTTT
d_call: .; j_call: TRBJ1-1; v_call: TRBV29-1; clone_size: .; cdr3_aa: CSVGGVGSAEAFF; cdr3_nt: TGCAGCGTTGGTGGGGTAGGGAGCGCTGAAGCTTTCTTT
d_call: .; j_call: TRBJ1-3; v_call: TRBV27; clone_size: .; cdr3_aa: CASSLQGMAGPGNTIYF; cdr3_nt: TGTGCCAGCAGTTTACAGGGGATGGCAGGACCTGGAAACACCATATATTTT
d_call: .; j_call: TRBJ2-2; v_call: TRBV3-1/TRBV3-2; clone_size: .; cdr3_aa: CASSQGSQRGVGTGELFF; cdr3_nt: TGTGCATCCAGCCAGGGGTCGCAGCGGGGTGTCGGCACCGGGGAGCTGTTTTTT
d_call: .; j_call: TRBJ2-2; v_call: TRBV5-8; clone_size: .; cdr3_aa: CASSFGRKAGELFF; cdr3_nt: TGTGCCAGCAGCTTTGGGCGAAAGGCCGGGGAGCTGTTTTTT
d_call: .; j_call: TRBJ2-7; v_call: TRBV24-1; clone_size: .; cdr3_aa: CATSDAGSYEQYF; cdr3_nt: TGTGCCACCAGTGATGCAGGCTCCTACGAGCAGTACTTC
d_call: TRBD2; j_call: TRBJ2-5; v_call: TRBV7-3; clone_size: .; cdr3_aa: CASSLTGGLGETQYF; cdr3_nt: TGTGCCAGCAGCTTAACGGGGGGACTAGGGGAGACCCAGTACTTC
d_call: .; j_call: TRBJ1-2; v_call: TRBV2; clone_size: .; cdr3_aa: CASSVQGLDYGYTF; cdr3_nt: TGTGCCAGCAGTGTTCAGGGTTTGGACTATGGCTACACCTTC
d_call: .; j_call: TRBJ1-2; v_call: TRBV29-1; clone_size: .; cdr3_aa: CSVERTDQLSYGYTF; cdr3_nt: TGCAGCGTTGAGAGGACAGACCAATTGTCCTATGGCTACACCTTC
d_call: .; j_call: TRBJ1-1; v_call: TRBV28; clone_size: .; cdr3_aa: CASSYGGLPTEAFF; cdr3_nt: TGTGCCAGCAGTTATGGGGGACTCCCCACTGAAGCTTTCTTT
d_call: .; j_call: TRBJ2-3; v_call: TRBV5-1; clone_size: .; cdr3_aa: CASSLIVRGSTDTQYF; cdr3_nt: TGCGCCAGCAGCTTGATTGTCAGGGGCAGCACAGATACGCAGTATTTT
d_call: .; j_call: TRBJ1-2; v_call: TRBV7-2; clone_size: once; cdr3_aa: CASSLQGDYGYTF; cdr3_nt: TGTGCCAGCAGCCTACAGGGCGACTATGGCTACACCTTC
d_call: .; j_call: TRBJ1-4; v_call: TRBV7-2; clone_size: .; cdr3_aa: CASSLGQGWEKLFF; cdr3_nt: TGTGCCAGCAGCTTAGGGCAGGGGTGGGAAAAACTGTTTTTT
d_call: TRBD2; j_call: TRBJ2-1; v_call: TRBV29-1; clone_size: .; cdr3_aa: CSGGLAGNEQFF; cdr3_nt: TGCAGCGGGGGACTAGCGGGTAATGAGCAGTTCTTC
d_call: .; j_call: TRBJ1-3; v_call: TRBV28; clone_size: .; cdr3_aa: CASSLGGAAGNTIYF; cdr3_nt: TGTGCCAGCAGTTTGGGAGGGGCTGCTGGAAACACCATATATTTT
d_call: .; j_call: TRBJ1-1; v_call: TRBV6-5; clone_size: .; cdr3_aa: CASSSFQGGRTEAFF; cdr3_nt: TGTGCCAGCAGTTCGTTTCAGGGAGGACGCACTGAAGCTTTCTTT
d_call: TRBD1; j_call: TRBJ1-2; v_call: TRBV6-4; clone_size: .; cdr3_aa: CASSDRGGYTF; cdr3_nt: TGTGCCAGCAGCGACAGGGGCGGCTACACCTTC
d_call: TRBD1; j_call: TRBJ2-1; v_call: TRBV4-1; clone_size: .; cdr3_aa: CASSQEGRGSYNEQFF; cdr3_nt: TGCGCCAGCAGCCAAGAGGGCAGGGGGTCCTACAATGAGCAGTTCTTC
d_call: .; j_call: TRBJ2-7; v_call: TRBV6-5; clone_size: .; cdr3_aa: CASSYVDSYEQYF; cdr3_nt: TGTGCCAGCAGTTACGTCGACAGCTACGAGCAGTACTTC
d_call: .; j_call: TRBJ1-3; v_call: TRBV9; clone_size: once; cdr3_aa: CASSGPAGNTIYF; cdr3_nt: TGTGCCAGCAGCGGGCCAGCTGGAAACACCATATATTTT
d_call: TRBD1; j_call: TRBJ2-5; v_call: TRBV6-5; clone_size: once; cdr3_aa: CASRNTGAGTQYF; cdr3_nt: TGTGCCAGCAGGAACACAGGGGCCGGGACCCAGTACTTC
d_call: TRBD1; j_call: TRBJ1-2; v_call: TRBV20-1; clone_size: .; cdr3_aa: CSARQGYGYTF; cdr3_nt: TGCAGTGCTCGACAGGGGTATGGCTACACCTTC
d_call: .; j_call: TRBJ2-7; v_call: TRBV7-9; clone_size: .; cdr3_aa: CASSPQTDAYEQYF; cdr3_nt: TGTGCCAGCAGCCCGCAGACTGATGCCTACGAGCAGTACTTC